Shown below are 29 T cell receptor beta chains from a single sample sequenced in a study of post-analysis software for immune sequencing data. Study results and caveats: TRBV5-6, TRBV5-1 and TRBV20-1 belonged to a set of roughly 5 TRBV segments that were more frequent in patients than controls.

No cognate antigen is known for these TCRs. Carried by the TCR beta cDNA libraries were unique molecular identifiers. In TCRdb, the PCR reads were re-called with MiXCR into one record per CDR3 protein. The data contain 750,000 to 950,000 distinct CDR3 sequences, roughly 58% of them seen just once; the ten biggest clones take up 4% to 5.5%. Sequenced sample: blood. These receptors were obtained from a girl aged 5-17 years with multiple sclerosis.

This chain joins TRBV3-1 and TRBJ2-1; D is possibly TRBD1 or TRBD2 (6 bases each). Trimming cost V 1 base and J 0 bases, with 10 bases left between them. The length of the CDR3 is 16 residues. The V gene's germline CDR1 is LGHDT and CDR2 YNNKEL (reference sequence). The CDR3 sequence is CASSQVRGPSYNEQFF. The CDR3 nucleotides are TGTGCCAGCAGCCAAGTCCGGGGGCCCTCCTACAATGAGCAGTTCTTC.

This clonotype was seen a few times. The genes are TRBV7-2 and TRBJ2-7, with D maybe TRBD2 (5 bases). This CDR3 contains 15 residues. V was pared by 8 bases and J by 2 bases, with 19 bases between. Germline V gives CDR1 SGHTA, CDR2 FQGNSA. The CDR3 here is CASVTRGYQAYEQYF. The CDR3 region has the DNA TGTGCCAGCGTAACCCGCGGGTACCAAGCCTACGAGCAGTACTTC.

This chain uses TRBV20-1 with TRBJ2-7; D might be TRBD2 (5 bases). The V gene's germline CDR1 is DFQATT and CDR2 SNEGSKA (reference sequence). The CDR3 consists of 15 residues. Trimming took off 5 bases at V and 2 bases at J, with 19 bases between the two ends. The CDR3 nucleotides are TGCAGTGCTTATGGACTCATCTCCGGGACCTACGAGCAGTACTTC. This sequence encodes CSAYGLISGTYEQYF.

V and J are TRBV18 and TRBJ2-1, with 7 bases that match TRBD1. Trimming removed 5 bases from V and 0 bases from J; junction bases left unmatched: 7. Germline values: CDR1 KGHSH, CDR2 LQKENI. This CDR3 has 16 amino acids. CDR3 sequence: CASSSGQASSYNEQFF. The CDR3 DNA is TGTGCCAGCTCATCCGGACAGGCCAGCTCCTACAATGAGCAGTTCTTC.

This sequence joins TRBV7-2 and TRBJ2-6; D gene unclear. This CDR3 is built from 14 residues. V was shortened by 6 bases and J by 4 bases, with 10 bases between the two germline ends. Germline loops: CDR1 SGHTA, CDR2 FQGNSA. Here the CDR3 DNA reads TGTGCCAGCAGGCAAGGGCCCGGGGCCAACGTCCTGACTTTC. Translation gives CASRQGPGANVLTF.

The V gene is TRBV7-9, the J gene TRBJ2-7; D call uncertain. The CDR3 spans 15 residues. V lost 0 bases, J lost 5 bases, and 14 bases lay in between. Per the germline V gene, CDR1 is SEHNR and CDR2 is FQNEAQ (reference sequence). In DNA form, the CDR3 reads TGTGCCAGCAGCTTAGCGCTTCCAAACCGACACGAGCAGTACTTC. Residues: CASSLALPNRHEQYF. Full variable domain (remainder filled in from reference TRBV7-9 and TRBJ2-7): DTGVSQNPRHKITKRGQNVTFRCDPISEHNRLYWYRQTLGQGPEFLTYFQNEAQLEKSRLLSDRFSAERPKGSFSTLEIQRTEQGDSAMYLCASSLALPNRHEQYFGPGTRLTVT.

This rearrangement joins TRBV30 to TRBJ1-3; possibly TRBD1 for D (6 bases). The V end was cut by 8 bases, the J end by 0 bases, with 11 bases between. The CDR3 sequence is 13 residues long. The germline CDR1 and CDR2 sequences are GTSNPN and SVGIG (reference sequence). CDR3 DNA sequence: TGTGCCCGGGGGGCGAGCTCTGGAAACACCATATATTTT. It specifies CARGASSGNTIYF.

This clonotype appeared a few times. The chain links TRBV29-1 to TRBJ2-1; D is undetermined. Germline V gene sequence: CDR1 SQVTM, CDR2 ANQGSEA. This CDR3 comprises 13 residues. V lost 2 bases to trimming and J lost 2 bases, with 7 bases between them. Written as DNA, the CDR3 is TGCAGCGTTGAACCGGATCCCTACAATGAGCAGTTCTTC. This encodes CSVEPDPYNEQFF.

V is TRBV12-3 or TRBV12-4 and J is TRBJ1-2; D ambiguous. Trimming took 7 bases from V and 8 from J, leaving 20 bases between them. CDR3 length: 14 amino acids. CDR3 loop: CASTLQSFTVGYTF. The DNA for the CDR3 is TGTGCCAGCACTCTCCAGAGTTTTACAGTGGGCTACACCTTC.

The chain is built from TRBV15 and TRBJ2-5; tentatively, D is TRBD1 (5 bases). From germline, CDR1 is LNHNV and CDR2 YYDKDF (reference sequence). This CDR3 comprises 15 residues. V lost 7 bases, J lost 8 bases, and 23 bases lay in between. The CDR3 reads CATNANRIQSSTQYF. CDR3 DNA: TGTGCCACCAACGCGAACAGGATCCAGTCGTCAACCCAGTACTTC.

This clonotype turned up a few times. The chain couples TRBV4-1 to TRBJ2-1; 9 bases match TRBD2. CDR1 is MGHRA and CDR2 is YSYEKL in the germline V gene. The CDR3 length is 19 residues. V was clipped by 0 bases and J by 4 bases; unmatched bases: 13. CDR3 coding DNA: TGCGCCAGCAGCCAAGATAGGGACCGGACTAGCGCGAAGTACAATGAGCAGTTCTTC. Its protein is CASSQDRDRTSAKYNEQFF.

This clonotype came up a few times. The chain links TRBV6-6 to TRBJ2-7, with D possibly being TRBD1 (5 bases). The germline CDR1 and CDR2 sequences are MNHNY and SVGAGI (reference sequence). V was cut by 5 bases and J by 3 bases, with 17 bases left in between. This CDR3 is 15 amino acids long. CDR3 nucleotides: TGTGCCAGCAGTCCGATGAAAGGGCAGGGCTACGAGCAGTACTTC. Protein sequence: CASSPMKGQGYEQYF.

The chain links TRBV6-2 or TRBV6-3 to TRBJ1-2; TRBD1 is a possible D gene (5 bases). This CDR3 has 12 amino acids. The V end lost 6 bases, the J end lost 10 bases, and 15 bases lay between the germline ends. CDR1 is MNHEY, CDR2 SVGEGT, per germline. CDR3 nucleotides: TGTGCCAGCAGAACAGGCGGGTTTTCCTACACCTTC. Its protein product is CASRTGGFSYTF.

The V and J genes are TRBV5-1 and TRBJ2-3, with D possibly matching TRBD2 (5 bases). The CDR3 consists of 15 residues. The V end was cut by 4 bases, the J end by 2 bases, with 14 bases between. CDR1 is SGHRS, CDR2 YFSETQ, per germline. Here the CDR3 DNA reads TGCGCCAGCAGCCTTAGCGCTTTTTCCACAGATACGCAGTATTTT. Protein: CASSLSAFSTDTQYF.

The CDR3 loop is CSASGRPDTQYF. CDR3 nucleotides: TGCAGTGCTAGCGGGAGGCCAGATACGCAGTATTTT. V is TRBV20-1 and J is TRBJ2-3; 7 bases are shared with TRBD2. Germline CDR1 is DFQATT and CDR2 is SNEGSKA (reference sequence). The ends lost 3 bases at V and 4 bases at J; junction bases unmatched: 1. The CDR3 loop spans 12 amino acids.

The chain combines TRBV6-6 with TRBJ2-5; the match to TRBD2 covers 14 bases. Looked up from germline, CDR1 is MNHNY and CDR2 is SVGAGI (reference sequence). Losses at the gene ends were 5 bases for V and 5 bases for J; bases not matched to a gene: 7. This CDR3 region has 16 residues. CDR3 loop: CASSNGLAGGRETQYF. The CDR3 coding sequence is TGTGCCAGCAGTAACGGACTAGCGGGGGGACGGGAGACCCAGTACTTC.

V and J are TRBV5-1 and TRBJ2-5; the D gene is possibly TRBD2 (5 bases). The J call may be in error: the DNA end matches TRBJ2-7 better. CDR3 length: 15 amino acids. The germline gives CDR1 SGHRS, CDR2 YFSETQ. CDR3 loop: CASSLRGELVYEQYF. For the CDR3, the DNA is TGCGCCAGCAGCTTGCGGGGAGAACTGGTTTACGAGCAGTACTTC.

This clonotype was recorded a few times. DNA of the CDR3: TGTGCCAGCAGCGTAGACGGCACCTTCACTGAAGCTTTCTTT. Its translation is CASSVDGTFTEAFF. The chain combines TRBV9 with TRBJ1-1; D is uncertain. The CDR3 is made up of 14 amino acids. CDR1 SGDLS and CDR2 YYNGEE come from the germline V gene. V gave up 0 bases and J gave up 4 bases, with 10 bases separating them. Looking up the rest from reference TRBV9 and TRBJ1-1 gives the full variable domain: DSGVTQTPKHLITATGQRVTLRCSPRSGDLSVYWYQQSLDQGLQFLIQYYNGEERAKGNILERFSAQQFPDLHSELNLSSLELGDSALYFCASSVDGTFTEAFFGQGTRLTVV.

In this sample, this clonotype turned up a few times. This chain uses TRBV20-1 with TRBJ1-1, with D unresolved. Germline assignment: CDR1 DFQATT and CDR2 SNEGSKA (reference sequence). The V gene lost 4 bases and the J gene lost 0 bases, with 12 bases spanning the gap. The CDR3 spans 14 residues. CDR3 nucleotides: TGCAGTGCTACCTCCGGAGCCATGAACACTGAAGCTTTCTTT. Its translation: CSATSGAMNTEAFF.

The chain uses TRBV14 and TRBJ2-4; D is ambiguous. With the DNA end fitting TRBJ2-7 better, the J assignment may be wrong. The CDR3 is 16 amino acids. The germline gives CDR1 SGHDN, CDR2 FVKESK. The CDR3 region is CASSPRGRSTFYEQYF. The CDR3 region has the DNA TGTGCCAGCAGCCCCCGAGGCAGGTCGACATTCTACGAGCAGTACTTC.

The J gene is TRBJ2-7, the V gene TRBV11-2, with 7 bases aligning to TRBD1. Germline values: CDR1 SGHAT, CDR2 FQNNGV. J gave up 3 bases and V 4 bases, and 6 bases lay outside the gene matches. The CDR3 runs 14 residues. CDR3 residues: CASSSRQGHYEQYF. In DNA form, the CDR3 reads TGTGCCAGCAGCTCCCGACAGGGACACTACGAGCAGTACTTC.

There are a few counts of this clonotype. This chain uses TRBV29-1 with TRBJ1-5; possibly TRBD1 for D (5 bases). The CDR3 consists of 12 residues. Trimming left V 5 bases short and J 3 bases short, with 8 bases between. CDR1 is SQVTM and CDR2 is ANQGSEA in the germline V gene. The CDR3 here is CSVQGANQPQHF. The CDR3 DNA follows: TGCAGCGTTCAGGGCGCCAATCAGCCCCAGCATTTT.

This chain joins TRBV5-4 and TRBJ2-7, with D perhaps TRBD1 (6 bases). The V gene's germline CDR1 is SGHNT and CDR2 YYREEE (reference sequence). V was shortened by 5 bases and J by 2 bases, with 11 bases between the two germline ends. The CDR3 is 13 amino acids. In DNA form, the CDR3 reads TGTGCCAGCAGGAGGGACACGACCTACGAGCAGTACTTC. This translates into CASRRDTTYEQYF.

The chain recombines TRBV27 with TRBJ2-5, with 14 bases identical to TRBD2. Germline V gene lookup returns CDR1 MNHEY and CDR2 SMNVEV (reference sequence). The V gene end was trimmed by 1 base and the J gene end by 7 bases; junction bases not matched to a gene: 14. CDR3 size: 19 residues. The CDR3 loop is CASSLYPRTSGGSSGTQYF. The CDR3 nucleotides are TGTGCCAGCAGTTTATATCCGAGGACTAGCGGGGGGAGCTCCGGGACCCAGTACTTC.

The rearrangement joins TRBV6-5 to TRBJ2-7, with a weak D call TRBD2 (6 bases). Trimming removed 6 bases from V and 2 bases from J, with 11 bases in between. The CDR3 contains 13 residues. Germline V gene lookup returns CDR1 MNHEY and CDR2 SVGAGI. The CDR3 nucleotides are TGTGCCAGCAGGGAGGGTCCGACCTACGAGCAGTACTTC. Its protein product is CASREGPTYEQYF.

V is TRBV5-1 and J is TRBJ2-7; tentatively, D is TRBD1 (5 bases). The CDR3 is 15 residues long. Trimming took 0 bases from V and 7 from J, leaving 17 bases between them. Per germline, CDR1 SGHRS and CDR2 YFSETQ. In DNA form, the CDR3 reads TGCGCCAGCAGCTTGGAGGGATTGGGGCCGCGGGAGCAGTACTTC. This encodes CASSLEGLGPREQYF.

This clonotype occurred a few times. The chain has TRBV18 and TRBJ2-7; D may be TRBD2 (6 bases). Germline V CDR1 and CDR2: KGHSH, LQKENI. This CDR3 has 14 amino acids. Trimming left V 6 bases short and J 7 bases short, with 19 bases between. CDR3: CASSRGESAGEQYF. The DNA of the CDR3 is TGTGCCAGCTCCCGAGGGGAGTCGGCGGGGGAGCAGTACTTC.

This chain uses TRBV5-1 with TRBJ2-3; 9 bases are a match to TRBD1. The CDR3 runs 17 residues. Germline assignment: CDR1 SGHRS and CDR2 YFSETQ. Trimming removed 0 bases from V and 0 bases from J; junction bases left unmatched: 5. The CDR3 DNA reads TGCGCCAGCAGCTTGGAGACAGGGGGATTCAGCACAGATACGCAGTATTTT. Encoded protein: CASSLETGGFSTDTQYF.

V usage is TRBV5-1 and J usage is TRBJ2-7, with 7 bases aligning to TRBD1. The V gene end was trimmed by 4 bases and the J gene end by 5 bases; junction bases not matched to a gene: 3. The CDR3 length is 12 residues. Germline lookup yields CDR1 SGHRS and CDR2 YFSETQ. CDR3 nucleotide sequence: TGCGCCAGCAGCGAAACAGGGGACGAGCAGTACTTC. This translates into CASSETGDEQYF.